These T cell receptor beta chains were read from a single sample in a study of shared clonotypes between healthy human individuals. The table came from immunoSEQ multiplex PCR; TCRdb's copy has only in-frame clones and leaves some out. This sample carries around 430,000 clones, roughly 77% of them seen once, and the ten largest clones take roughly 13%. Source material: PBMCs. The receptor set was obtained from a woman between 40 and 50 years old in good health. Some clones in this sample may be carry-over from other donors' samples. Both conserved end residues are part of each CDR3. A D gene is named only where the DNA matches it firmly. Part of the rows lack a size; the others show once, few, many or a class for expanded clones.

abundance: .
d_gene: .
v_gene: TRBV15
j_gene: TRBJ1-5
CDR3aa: CATSLLGYQPQHF
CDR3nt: TGTGCCACCAGCCTTCTGGGATATCAGCCCCAGCATTTT

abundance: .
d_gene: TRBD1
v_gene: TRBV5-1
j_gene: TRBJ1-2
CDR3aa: CASSAGQGDGYGYTF
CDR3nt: TGCGCCAGCAGCGCAGGACAGGGGGACGGCTATGGCTACACCTTC

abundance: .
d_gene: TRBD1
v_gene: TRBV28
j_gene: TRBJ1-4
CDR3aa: CASSPGTGFNEKLFF
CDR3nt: TGTGCCAGCAGTCCCGGGACAGGCTTTAATGAAAAACTGTTTTTT

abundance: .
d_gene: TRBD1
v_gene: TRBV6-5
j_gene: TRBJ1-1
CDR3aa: CASRKQGGLSEAFF
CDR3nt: TGTGCCAGCAGAAAACAAGGGGGCCTCTCTGAAGCTTTCTTT

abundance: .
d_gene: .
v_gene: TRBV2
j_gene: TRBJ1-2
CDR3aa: CASRTGGGGNYGYTF
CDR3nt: TGTGCCAGCCGAACCGGGGGAGGGGGTAACTATGGCTACACCTTC

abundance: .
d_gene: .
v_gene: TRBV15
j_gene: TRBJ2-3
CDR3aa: CATSPGGFSTDTQYF
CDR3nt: TGTGCCACCAGCCCCGGCGGTTTTAGCACAGATACGCAGTATTTT

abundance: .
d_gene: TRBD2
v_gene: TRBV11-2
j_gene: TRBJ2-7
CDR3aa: CASRRTGLAGGPLREQYF
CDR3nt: TGTGCCAGCAGACGGACGGGGCTAGCGGGAGGGCCCTTGCGCGAGCAGTACTTC

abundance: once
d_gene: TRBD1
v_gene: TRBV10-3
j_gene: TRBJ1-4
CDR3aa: CAISGDRGLNEKLFF
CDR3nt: TGTGCCATCAGTGGGGACAGGGGACTTAATGAAAAACTGTTTTTT

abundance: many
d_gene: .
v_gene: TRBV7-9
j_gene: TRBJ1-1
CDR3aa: CASSLQGRNTEAFF
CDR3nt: TGTGCCAGCAGCTTACAGGGCCGGAACACTGAAGCTTTCTTT

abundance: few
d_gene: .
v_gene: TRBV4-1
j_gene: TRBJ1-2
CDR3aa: CASSQPLLADDGYTF
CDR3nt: TGCGCCAGCAGCCAACCTCTACTAGCGGACGATGGCTACACCTTC

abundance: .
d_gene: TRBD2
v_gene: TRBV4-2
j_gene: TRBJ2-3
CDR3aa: CASSQGLAGAGTDTQYF
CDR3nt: TGTGCCAGCAGCCAAGGCCTGGCGGGAGCCGGCACAGATACGCAGTATTTT

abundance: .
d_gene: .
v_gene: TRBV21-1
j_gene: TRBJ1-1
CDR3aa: CASSNPPGQGELNNTEAFF
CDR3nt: TGTGCCAGCAGCAATCCGCCGGGACAGGGGGAACTTAATAACACTGAAGCTTTCTTT

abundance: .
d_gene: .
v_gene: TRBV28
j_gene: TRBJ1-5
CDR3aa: CASSHQLVGGPQHF
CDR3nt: TGTGCCAGCAGTCATCAGTTAGTAGGGGGACCCCAGCATTTT

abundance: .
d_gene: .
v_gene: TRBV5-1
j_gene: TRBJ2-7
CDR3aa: CASSLISEYEQYF
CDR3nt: TGCGCCAGCAGCTTGATCTCGGAATACGAGCAGTACTTC

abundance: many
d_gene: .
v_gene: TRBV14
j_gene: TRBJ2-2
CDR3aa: CASSQEGHITGELFF
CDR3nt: TGTGCCAGCAGCCAAGAAGGGCACATAACCGGGGAGCTGTTTTTT

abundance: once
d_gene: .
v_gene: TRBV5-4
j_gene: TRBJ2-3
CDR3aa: CASSLDQGTIDTQYF
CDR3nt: TGTGCCAGCAGCTTAGATCAGGGGACCATAGATACGCAGTATTTT

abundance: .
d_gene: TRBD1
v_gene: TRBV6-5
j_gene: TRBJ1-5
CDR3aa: CASSTGGNQPQHF
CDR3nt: TGTGCCAGCAGCACAGGGGGCAATCAGCCCCAGCATTTT

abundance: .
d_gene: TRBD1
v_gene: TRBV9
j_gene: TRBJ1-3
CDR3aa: CASSDYRGMRGNTIYF
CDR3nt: TGTGCCAGCAGCGATTACAGGGGTATGAGGGGAAACACCATATATTTT

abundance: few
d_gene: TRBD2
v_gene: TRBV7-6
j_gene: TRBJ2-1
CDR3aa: CASRTSANFGGEQFF
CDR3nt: TGTGCCAGCCGGACTAGCGCCAACTTTGGAGGGGAGCAGTTCTTC

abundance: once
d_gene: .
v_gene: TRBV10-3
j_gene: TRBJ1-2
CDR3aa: CAISGTGYYGYTF
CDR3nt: TGTGCCATCAGTGGCACAGGGTACTATGGCTACACCTTC

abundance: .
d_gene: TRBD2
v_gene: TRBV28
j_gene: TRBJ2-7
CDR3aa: CASSLYGGGLAGAFSYEQYF
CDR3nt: TGTGCCAGCAGTTTATACGGAGGTGGACTAGCGGGAGCCTTCTCCTACGAGCAGTACTTC

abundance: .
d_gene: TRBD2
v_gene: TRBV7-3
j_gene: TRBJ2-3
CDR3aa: CASSRTSGRGTDTQYF
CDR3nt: TGTGCCAGCAGCAGGACTAGCGGGAGGGGAACAGATACGCAGTATTTT

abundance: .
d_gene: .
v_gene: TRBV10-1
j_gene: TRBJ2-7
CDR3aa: CASSTDIYSNEQYF
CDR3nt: TGCGCCAGCAGTACTGACATCTACTCGAACGAGCAGTACTTC

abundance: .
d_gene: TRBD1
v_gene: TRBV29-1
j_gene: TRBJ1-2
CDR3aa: CSVEARGQGADYGYTF
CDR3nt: TGCAGCGTTGAGGCCCGTGGACAGGGGGCGGACTATGGCTACACCTTC

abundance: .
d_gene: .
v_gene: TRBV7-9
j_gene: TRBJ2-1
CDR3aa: CASSSPESYNEQFF
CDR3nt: TGTGCCAGCAGCTCCCCTGAGTCCTACAATGAGCAGTTCTTC

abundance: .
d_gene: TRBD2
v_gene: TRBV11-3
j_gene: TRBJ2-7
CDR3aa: CASSQRGAREQYF
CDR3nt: TGTGCCAGCAGCCAGCGGGGGGCGAGAGAGCAGTACTTC

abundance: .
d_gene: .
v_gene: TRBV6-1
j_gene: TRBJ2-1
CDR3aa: CASSDPLPRANEQFF
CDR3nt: TGTGCCAGCAGTGATCCCCTTCCCAGGGCGAATGAGCAGTTCTTC